The TCR beta chain under discussion was sequenced for a study of control samples from healthy donors and cancer patients. CDR1 and CDR2 from the germline V gene are SGHRS and YFSETQ. V lost 0 bases, J lost 0 bases, and 9 bases lay in between. This CDR3 is 16 amino acids long. Clones were read by immunoSEQ multiplex PCR, and TCRdb kept only the in-frame ones, dropping some. The sample has about 140,000 clones, about 90% seen once. The receptor was isolated from a man younger than 30 in good health. The specimen sequenced was blood. The V and J genes are TRBV5-1 and TRBJ2-2; D is possibly TRBD1 (6 bases). The CDR3 DNA reads TGCGCCAGCAGCTTGGTGGCAGGGGCGAACACCGGGGAGCTGTTTTTT. Residues: CASSLVAGANTGELFF.